These 13 T cell receptor beta chains came from one sample sequenced in a study of shared clonotypes between healthy human individuals. The table came from immunoSEQ multiplex PCR; TCRdb's copy has only in-frame clones and leaves some out. Of approximately 2.4 million clones in the sample, almost 96% are singletons; the top ten hold 0.1% to 0.15%. The sequencing input was naive CD4+ T cells sorted from blood. Noted subset: CD45RA+ positively selected. Receptors were obtained from a man in his late teens or twenties in good health.

This chain connects TRBV19 to TRBJ1-2; 11 positions agree with TRBD1. CDR1 and CDR2 (germline): LNHDA, SQIVND (reference sequence). The CDR3 sequence is 13 residues long. V dropped 10 bases and J dropped 8; count of bases not matched to a gene: 9. CDR3 DNA sequence: TGTGCCACCAACGGACAGGGGGCTGGAGGCTACACCTTC. This codes for CATNGQGAGGYTF.

The chain joins TRBV19 to TRBJ2-7, with D possibly TRBD1 on 6 matching bases. The CDR3 is 13 residues long. Trimming left V 5 bases short and J 3 bases short, with 11 bases between. Germline CDR1 reads LNHDA; CDR2 reads SQIVND (reference sequence). In DNA form, the CDR3 reads TGTGCCAGTAGTGCCCGGACAGACTACGAGCAGTACTTC. Its translation is CASSARTDYEQYF.

The rearrangement links TRBV15 to TRBJ2-1; D call uncertain. The CDR3 has 12 residues. V was cut by 1 base and J by 10 bases, with 8 bases left in between. Germline CDR1 and CDR2: LNHNV and YYDKDF (reference sequence). CDR3 bases: TGTGCCACCAGCAGAGCGTTCAACGAGCAGTTCTTC. Translated, it gives CATSRAFNEQFF.

This clone occurred once. V is TRBV7-8 and J is TRBJ2-7; D is uncertain. Germline V gene data show CDR1 as SGHVS and CDR2 as FQNEAQ. V shed 5 bases and J shed 2 bases, with 28 bases lying between them. This CDR3 contains 19 residues. The CDR3, as DNA: TGTGCCAGCAGCGAGAGAAGGGATACTCCCTCCCCCTCTGCCTACGAGCAGTACTTC. Translated, it gives CASSERRDTPSPSAYEQYF. Together with reference TRBV7-8 and TRBJ2-7, the CDR3 gives the full variable domain: GAGVSQSPRYKVAKRGQDVALRCDPISGHVSLFWYQQALGQGPEFLTYFQNEAQLDKSGLPSDRFFAERPEGSVSTLKIQRTQQEDSAVYLCASSERRDTPSPSAYEQYFGPGTRLTVT.

The chain is built from TRBV28 and TRBJ2-2; 9 bases are a match to TRBD1. This CDR3 comprises 18 residues. V was pared by 5 bases and J by 0 bases, with 10 bases of the junction left unmatched. The germline gives CDR1 MDHEN, CDR2 SYDVKM. The CDR3 loop reads CASSLETGGVANTGELFF. CDR3 bases: TGTGCCAGCAGTCTAGAGACAGGGGGAGTTGCGAACACCGGGGAGCTGTTTTTT.

On this clone itself: Other DNA sequences within the sample encode an identical CDR3. The chain employs TRBV6-5 and TRBJ2-2; TRBD2 might be the D (7 bases). This CDR3 is 13 amino acids long. V dropped 5 bases and J dropped 4 bases, with 8 bases sitting between them. Per germline, CDR1 MNHEY and CDR2 SVGAGI. The CDR3 loop is CASSRGATGELFF. The CDR3 region has the DNA TGTGCCAGCAGTCGGGGGGCCACCGGGGAGCTGTTTTTT.

The chain is built from TRBV27 and TRBJ2-7, with a possible D match to TRBD1 (6 bases). Germline CDR1 MNHEY, CDR2 SMNVEV (reference sequence). Trimming left V 3 bases short and J 5 bases short, with 11 bases between. This CDR3 is 13 amino acids long. As DNA, the CDR3 is TGTGCCAGCAGTTTTAACAGGGCCAACGAGCAGTACTTC. The encoded protein is CASSFNRANEQYF.

The V gene is TRBV7-2, the J gene TRBJ2-7; tentative D call: TRBD2 (6 bases). Between the trimmed V and J ends, which lost 4 bases and 3 bases, there was a span of 7 bases. Germline CDR1 reads SGHTA; CDR2 reads FQGNSA. This CDR3 is built from 12 residues. The CDR3 spells CASSSGDYEQYF. The DNA for the CDR3 is TGTGCCAGCAGCTCGGGAGACTACGAGCAGTACTTC. The full variable domain, rest sourced from reference TRBV7-2 and TRBJ2-7, is GAGVSQSPSNKVTEKGKDVELRCDPISGHTALYWYRQSLGQGLEFLIYFQGNSAPDKSGLPSDRFSAERTGGSVSTLTIQRTQQEDSAVYLCASSSGDYEQYFGPGTRLTVT.

J is TRBJ2-1 and V is TRBV4-1; the D gene is possibly TRBD2 (6 bases). V shed 0 bases and J shed 2 bases, with 11 bases lying between them. The CDR3 covers 16 residues. CDR1 and CDR2 from the germline V gene are MGHRA and YSYEKL. In DNA form, the CDR3 reads TGCGCCAGCAGCCAAGACATCGGGAGCCCCTACAATGAGCAGTTCTTC. Protein: CASSQDIGSPYNEQFF.

The chain employs TRBV6-1 and TRBJ2-3; TRBD2 matches 7 bases. V gave up 10 bases and J gave up 14 bases; unmatched junction bases: 12. Germline lookup yields CDR1 MNHNS and CDR2 SASEGT. CDR3 length equals 11 residues. The CDR3 sequence: CANRHPGGRYF. The CDR3 DNA is TGTGCCAACCGGCACCCCGGGGGGAGGTATTTT.

This rearrangement joins TRBV28 to TRBJ1-5; D perhaps matches TRBD1 (6 bases). CDR3 size: 15 residues. With 6 bases removed from V and 3 bases from J, the gap between germline ends came to 15 bases. In germline, CDR1 is MDHEN, CDR2 SYDVKM. The CDR3 bases are TGTGCCAGCAGGACACCCGGGGGCCTCAATCAGCCCCAGCATTTT. Translated, it gives CASRTPGGLNQPQHF. Based on the CDR3 plus reference TRBV28 and TRBJ1-5, the full variable domain is DVKVTQSSRYLVKRTGEKVFLECVQDMDHENMFWYRQDPGLGLRLIYFSYDVKMKEKGDIPEGYSVSREKKERFSLILESASTNQTSMYLCASRTPGGLNQPQHFGDGTRLSIL.

V and J are TRBV7-2 and TRBJ2-2, with 7 bases that match TRBD2. V dropped 4 bases and J dropped 7; count of bases not matched to a gene: 3. Per the germline V gene, CDR1 is SGHTA and CDR2 is FQGNSA. CDR3 length: 13 amino acids. CDR3 nucleotides: TGTGCCAGCAGCTCCGGACTAGTCGGGGAGCTGTTTTTT. Its protein product is CASSSGLVGELFF.

The J gene is TRBJ2-1, the V gene TRBV2; tentative D call: TRBD1 (6 bases). CDR3 length: 14 residues. The germline V gene encodes CDR1 SNHLY and CDR2 FYNNEI. V was clipped by 7 bases and J by 1 base, with 11 bases between them. Here the CDR3 DNA reads TGTGCCAGCACCCTGGACAGTTCCTACAATGAGCAGTTCTTC. This gives the protein CASTLDSSYNEQFF.